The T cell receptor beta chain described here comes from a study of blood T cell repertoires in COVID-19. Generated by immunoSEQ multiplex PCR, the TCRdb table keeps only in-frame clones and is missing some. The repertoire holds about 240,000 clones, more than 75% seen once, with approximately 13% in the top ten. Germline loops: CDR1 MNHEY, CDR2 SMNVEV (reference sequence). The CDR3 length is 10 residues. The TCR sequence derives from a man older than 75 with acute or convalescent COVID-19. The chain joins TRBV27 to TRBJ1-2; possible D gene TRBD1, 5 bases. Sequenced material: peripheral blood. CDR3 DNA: TGTGACAGGAGGTATGAGGGCTACACCTTC. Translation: CDRRYEGYTF.